This entry lists 5 T cell receptor beta chains sequenced from one sample in a study of siplizumab effects on memory and regulatory T cells. TCRdb's table, derived via immunoSEQ multiplex PCR, lists solely in-frame clones and lacks some. The data contain more than 85,000 clones, 92% of them seen just once; the ten biggest clones take up around 0.73%. Sequenced sample: Tregs sorted from blood. The receptors stem from a human donor in good health.

In its sample, this clone was seen a few times. This chain uses TRBV29-1 with TRBJ1-1; 7 bases line up with TRBD1. The germline gives CDR1 SQVTM, CDR2 ANQGSEA. The junction had 1 base not matched to a gene; V was cut back by 5 bases and J by 1 base. This CDR3 region has 12 residues. The CDR3 protein is CSVNRGNTEAFF. In nucleotides, the CDR3 is TGCAGCGTTAACAGGGGGAACACTGAAGCTTTCTTT.

The chain recombines TRBV6-1 with TRBJ2-7, with 12 bases fitting TRBD2. Germline CDR1 reads MNHNS; CDR2 reads SASEGT. The CDR3 covers 15 residues. The V and J ends lost 3 bases and 2 bases, in that order; junction bases with no gene match: 2. The CDR3 here is CASSELAGGPYEQYF. CDR3 DNA: TGTGCCAGCAGTGAGCTAGCGGGGGGGCCCTACGAGCAGTACTTC.

Regarding this clone: This CDR3 is also generated by other DNA sequences in the sample. The V and J genes are TRBV5-1 and TRBJ2-7, with 11 positions matching TRBD1. With V trimmed by 4 bases and J by 4 bases, 4 bases remained unmatched. In germline, CDR1 is SGHRS, CDR2 YFSETQ. This CDR3 contains 14 residues. CDR3 loop: CASSTGQGAYEQYF. In DNA form, the CDR3 reads TGCGCCAGCAGCACAGGACAGGGGGCGTACGAGCAGTACTTC.

The chain recombines TRBV7-9 with TRBJ1-2, with a weak D call TRBD1 (5 bases). The V gene lost 1 base and the J gene lost 6 bases, with 15 bases spanning the gap. CDR1 is SEHNR, CDR2 FQNEAQ, per germline (reference sequence). The CDR3 sequence is 15 residues long. CDR3: CASSLVARGPNGYTF. CDR3 DNA sequence: TGTGCCAGCAGCTTAGTGGCCCGGGGCCCGAATGGCTACACCTTC.

The chain employs TRBV7-3 and TRBJ2-1, with TRBD2 identical over 8 bases. CDR3 length equals 15 residues. Germline-derived CDR1 and CDR2 are SGHTA and FQGTGA. V shed 5 bases and J 8 bases; nucleotides not matched to a gene: 11. CDR3 sequence (DNA): TGTGCCAGCAGCCCAGGACTAGCCCCCACCTATGAGCAGTTCTTC. Translation gives CASSPGLAPTYEQFF.